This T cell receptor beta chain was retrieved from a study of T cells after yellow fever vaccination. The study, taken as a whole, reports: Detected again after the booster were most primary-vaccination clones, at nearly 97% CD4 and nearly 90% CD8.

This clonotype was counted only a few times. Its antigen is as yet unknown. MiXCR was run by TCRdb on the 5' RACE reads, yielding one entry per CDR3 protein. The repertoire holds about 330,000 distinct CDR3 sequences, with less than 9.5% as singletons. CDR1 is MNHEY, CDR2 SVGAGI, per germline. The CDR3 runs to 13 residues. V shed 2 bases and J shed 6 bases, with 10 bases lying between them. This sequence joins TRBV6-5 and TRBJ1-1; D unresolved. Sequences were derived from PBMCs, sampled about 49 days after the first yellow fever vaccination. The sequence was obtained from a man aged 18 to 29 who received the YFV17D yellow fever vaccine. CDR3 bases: TGTGCCAGCAGTTACCTGGGCCGGGCTGAAGCTTTCTTT. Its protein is CASSYLGRAEAFF.